The rows below give T cell receptor beta chains drawn from one sample of a study of blood T cell repertoires in COVID-19. The assay was immunoSEQ multiplex PCR, and TCRdb's table has in-frame clones only and misses some. The table has fewer than 400,000 clones, roughly 90% seen once. Material for sequencing was PBMCs or T cells enriched from blood (not recorded which). All receptors come from a woman aged 25 to 39 who had recovered from COVID-19. Both conserved end residues are part of each CDR3. The D gene is left open where the match is weak. Some rows mark clone size as missing; the rest say once, few, many or name a class of expanded clone.

v_call	d_call	j_call	clone_size	cdr3_nt	cdr3_aa
TRBV5-6	TRBD2	TRBJ2-3	NA	TGTGCCAGCAGCTTGGGAGTAGCGGGAAATGTAGATACGCAGTATTTT	CASSLGVAGNVDTQYF
TRBV5-1	NA	TRBJ2-1	NA	TGCGCCAGCAGCCTGGGTGCGGGGAATGAGCAGTTCTTC	CASSLGAGNEQFF
TRBV3-1/TRBV3-2	NA	TRBJ1-1	NA	TGTGCCAGCAGCCATCAGGGGCTAACTGAAGCTTTCTTT	CASSHQGLTEAFF
TRBV5-1	TRBD1	TRBJ1-1	NA	TGCGCCAGCAGCTTCCCAGGGGGTATTAGCACTGAAGCTTTCTTT	CASSFPGGISTEAFF
TRBV7-2	TRBD2	TRBJ2-1	NA	TGTGCCAGCAGCTTATTTGGGACTAGCGGGTCCTACAATGAGCAGTTCTTC	CASSLFGTSGSYNEQFF
TRBV27	NA	TRBJ1-1	NA	TGTGCCAGCAGGACAGGTGCGAACACTGAAGCTTTCTTT	CASRTGANTEAFF
TRBV12-3/TRBV12-4	TRBD1	TRBJ1-2	NA	TGTGCCAGCAGTATCAGGGGGCAAGGAGGCTACACCTTC	CASSIRGQGGYTF
TRBV21-1	NA	TRBJ2-3	NA	TGTGCCAGCAGCAAACCGACTAGCGGGGGGGAACTACGCCCCGGCAAAAGAAGCACAGATACGCAGTATTTT	CASSKPTSGGELRPGKRSTDTQYF
TRBV9	TRBD2	TRBJ2-5	NA	TGTGCCAGCAGCGTAGAAAGCGGGGGGGCCACAGAGACCCAGTACTTC	CASSVESGGATETQYF
TRBV28	TRBD2	TRBJ2-1	NA	TGTGCCAGCAGTTTAGGACTAGCGGTTTACAATGAGCAGTTCTTC	CASSLGLAVYNEQFF
TRBV5-6	NA	TRBJ2-3	NA	TGTGCCAGCAGCTTGGTGGACATTAGTTCTGGTACGCAGTATTTT	CASSLVDISSGTQYF
TRBV6-5	TRBD1	TRBJ1-2	NA	TGTGCCAGCAGATCCGGGACAGGGCTTCATTACACCTTC	CASRSGTGLHYTF
TRBV9	TRBD1	TRBJ2-7	NA	TGTGCCAGCAGCGTAGATACAGGGGGTCGCTACGAGCAGTACTTC	CASSVDTGGRYEQYF
TRBV19	TRBD2	TRBJ2-7	NA	TGTGCCAGTAGTCTCGGGACTAGTTGGTCCTACGAGCAGTACTTC	CASSLGTSWSYEQYF
TRBV30	NA	TRBJ1-6	NA	TGTGCCTGGAAGGACAATTCCCCCCTCCACTTT	CAWKDNSPLHF
TRBV28	TRBD1	TRBJ1-1	NA	TGTGCCAGCAGTTTACCAGGGGGGAACACTGAAGCTTTCTTT	CASSLPGGNTEAFF
TRBV4-1	TRBD2	TRBJ2-5	NA	TGCGCCAGCAGCCAAGATCCGGGACTAGCTCTTCAAGAGACCCAGTACTTC	CASSQDPGLALQETQYF
TRBV19	NA	TRBJ1-2	NA	TGTGCCAGTAGTATCTTCCAGGGGCGAAATGGCTACACCTTC	CASSIFQGRNGYTF
TRBV9	NA	TRBJ1-1	NA	TGTGCCAGCAGCGTAAGTACGGGGGGCGGTGAAGCTTTCTTT	CASSVSTGGGEAFF
TRBV7-9	TRBD1	TRBJ1-1	NA	TGTGCCAGCAGCTTATCAGGGGGCTCTGAAGCTTTCTTT	CASSLSGGSEAFF
TRBV5-5	NA	TRBJ1-2	NA	TGTGCCACCGAGTCGGAACGGGGGGCACTCTATGGCTACACCTTC	CATESERGALYGYTF
TRBV5-1	NA	TRBJ2-7	NA	TGCGCCAGCAGCTACACTAGTGGGGATTACGAGCAGTACTTC	CASSYTSGDYEQYF
TRBV19	NA	TRBJ2-3	NA	TGTGCCAGTAGGGGGGGTGTGGATACGCAGTATTTT	CASRGGVDTQYF
TRBV4-2	TRBD1	TRBJ2-7	NA	TGTGCCAGCAGCCAAGAGCAGGGGGATCCTACCTACGAGCAGTACTTC	CASSQEQGDPTYEQYF
TRBV15	NA	TRBJ1-5	once	TGTGCCACCAGCAGAGATCCGTGGGGGGCGGGAGGTCAGCCCCAGCATTTT	CATSRDPWGAGGQPQHF
TRBV2	TRBD1	TRBJ1-1	once	TGTGCCAGTTCGGAGATTGGACAGGGCCTCACTGAAGCTTTCTTT	CASSEIGQGLTEAFF
TRBV10-3	TRBD2	TRBJ2-1	NA	TGTGCCATCAGTGACCCAAGCGGGGGGGCCCGCAATGAGCAGTTCTTC	CAISDPSGGARNEQFF
TRBV3-1/TRBV3-2	TRBD1	TRBJ2-1	NA	TGTGCCAGCAGCCACAGGACAGGGTACAATGAGCAGTTCTTC	CASSHRTGYNEQFF
TRBV6-2/TRBV6-3	TRBD2	TRBJ2-7	NA	TGTGCCAGCAGTACCCGGACTAGCGGGGAGGAGCAGTACTTC	CASSTRTSGEEQYF
TRBV6-5	NA	TRBJ2-3	NA	TGTGCCAGCAGTTACGGGCCATTGCGCAGCACAGATACGCAGTATTTT	CASSYGPLRSTDTQYF
TRBV5-1	TRBD1	TRBJ2-3	NA	TGCGCCAGCAGCTTGTCGGACAGGGAGAGCACAGATACGCAGTATTTT	CASSLSDRESTDTQYF
TRBV6-4	NA	TRBJ2-7	NA	TGTGCCAGCAGTGACGTATGCAGGGAAGGGCTTCCCTACGAGCAGTACTTC	CASSDVCREGLPYEQYF